The rows below give T cell receptor beta chains drawn from one sample of a study of T cell responses to AZD1222 COVID-19 vaccine. Only in-frame clones appear in the TCRdb table, and some are missing; sequencing was by immunoSEQ multiplex PCR. The data contain fewer than 90,000 clones, just over 90% of them singletons. Sequenced here: peripheral blood, sampled 28 days after the second AZD1222 dose. The receptors shown here come from an adult who received the AZD1222 COVID-19 vaccine. Both conserved end residues are part of each CDR3. The D gene is left open where the match is weak. Not every row has a clone size; where given, it reads once, few, many or a size class.

>15|-|TRBD1|TRBJ1-1|TRBV7-9
CASSLYRTGSTEAFF
TGTGCCAGCAGCTTGTATAGGACAGGGAGTACTGAAGCTTTCTTT
>16|-|-|TRBJ1-3|TRBV28
CASSLGVFRSGNTIYF
TGTGCCAGCAGTTTGGGGGTGTTCCGCTCTGGAAACACCATATATTTT
>13|few|-|TRBJ1-2|TRBV25-1
CASSEYEGGGYTF
TGTGCCAGCAGTGAATATGAAGGAGGTGGCTACACCTTC
>12|few|-|TRBJ1-2|TRBV5-1
CASGETGGGYTF
TGCGCCAGCGGAGAGACCGGGGGTGGCTACACCTTC
>13|-|-|TRBJ1-1|TRBV13
CASSQGGNTEAFF
TGTGCCAGCAGCCAAGGGGGGAACACTGAAGCTTTCTTT
>16|-|-|TRBJ2-1|TRBV3-1/TRBV3-2
CASSQDWGNIRNEQFF
TGTGCCAGCAGCCAAGATTGGGGAAACATCAGGAATGAGCAGTTCTTC
>13|-|-|TRBJ1-5|TRBV28
CASRRYSNQPQHF
TGTGCCAGCCGACGATATAGCAATCAGCCCCAGCATTTT
>13|-|-|TRBJ1-2|TRBV27
CASSSPPNYGYTF
TGTGCCAGCAGTTCCCCTCCTAACTATGGCTACACCTTC
>14|-|-|TRBJ1-6|TRBV3-1/TRBV3-2
CASSQTPRVGALHF
TGTGCCAGCAGCCAAACCCCTAGGGTTGGTGCCCTCCACTTT
>18|-|TRBD2|TRBJ2-1|TRBV2
CASSALGLAGGIYNEQFF
TGTGCCAGCAGTGCACTGGGACTAGCGGGGGGAATCTACAATGAGCAGTTCTTC
>16|-|-|TRBJ1-5|TRBV18
CASSPLGQNSNQPQHF
TGTGCCAGCTCACCACTAGGACAGAATAGCAATCAGCCCCAGCATTTT
>18|-|-|TRBJ1-2|TRBV7-8
CASSLVMGDSQTHYGYTF
TGTGCCAGCAGCTTAGTTATGGGAGACAGCCAAACTCACTATGGCTACACCTTC
>14|-|-|TRBJ1-2|TRBV5-1
CASSLSGRGNGYTF
TGCGCCAGCAGCTTGTCCGGCAGGGGCAATGGCTACACCTTC